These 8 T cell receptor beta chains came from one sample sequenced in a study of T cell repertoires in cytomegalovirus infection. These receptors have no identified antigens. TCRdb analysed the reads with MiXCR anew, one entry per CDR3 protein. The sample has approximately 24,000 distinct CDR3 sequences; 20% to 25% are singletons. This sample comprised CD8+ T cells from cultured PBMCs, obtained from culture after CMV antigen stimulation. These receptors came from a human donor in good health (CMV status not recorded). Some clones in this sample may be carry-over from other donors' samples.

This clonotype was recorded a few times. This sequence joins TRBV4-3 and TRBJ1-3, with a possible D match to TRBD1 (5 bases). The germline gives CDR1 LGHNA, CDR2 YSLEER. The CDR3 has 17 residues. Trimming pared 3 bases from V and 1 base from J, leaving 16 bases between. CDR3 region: CASSQSDTRASGNTIYF. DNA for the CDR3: TGCGCCAGCAGCCAGTCAGACACCAGGGCGTCTGGAAACACCATATATTTT.

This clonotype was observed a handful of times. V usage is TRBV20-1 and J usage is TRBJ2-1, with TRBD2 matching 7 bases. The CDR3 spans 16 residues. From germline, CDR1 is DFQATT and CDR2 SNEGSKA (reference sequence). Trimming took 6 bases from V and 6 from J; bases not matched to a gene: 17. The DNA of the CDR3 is TGCAGTGCCCCCGGGTTAGCGGGCCCCGAGGGCAATGAGCAGTTCTTC. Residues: CSAPGLAGPEGNEQFF.

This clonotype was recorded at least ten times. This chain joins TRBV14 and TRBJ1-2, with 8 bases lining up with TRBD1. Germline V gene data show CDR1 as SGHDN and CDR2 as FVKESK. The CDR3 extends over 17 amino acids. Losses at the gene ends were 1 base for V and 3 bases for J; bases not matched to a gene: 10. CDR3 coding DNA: TGTGCCAGCAGCCAAGCAACCGGGACAGGCCGTTACTATGGCTACACCTTC. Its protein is CASSQATGTGRYYGYTF.

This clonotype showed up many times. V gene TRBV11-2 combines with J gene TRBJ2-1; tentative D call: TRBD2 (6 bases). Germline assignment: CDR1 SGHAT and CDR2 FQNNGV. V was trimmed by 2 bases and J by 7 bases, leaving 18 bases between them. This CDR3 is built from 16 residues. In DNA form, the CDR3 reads TGTGCCAGCAGCTTATGGGGAGGCGGGGTGAAGAATGAGCAGTTCTTC. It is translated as CASSLWGGGVKNEQFF.

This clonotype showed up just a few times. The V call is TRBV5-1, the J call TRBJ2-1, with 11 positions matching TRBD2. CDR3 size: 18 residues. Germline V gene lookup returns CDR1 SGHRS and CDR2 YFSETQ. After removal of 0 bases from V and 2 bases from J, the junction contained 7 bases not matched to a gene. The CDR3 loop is CASSLVAGGTYTYNEQFF. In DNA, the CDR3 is TGCGCCAGCAGCTTGGTAGCGGGGGGGACCTACACCTACAATGAGCAGTTCTTC.

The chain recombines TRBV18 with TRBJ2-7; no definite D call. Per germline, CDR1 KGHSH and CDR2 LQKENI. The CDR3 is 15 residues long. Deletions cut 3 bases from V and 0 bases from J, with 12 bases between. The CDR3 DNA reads TGTGCCAGCTCACCCCGGGCTAGGAGCTCCTACGAGCAGTACTTC. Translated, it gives CASSPRARSSYEQYF.

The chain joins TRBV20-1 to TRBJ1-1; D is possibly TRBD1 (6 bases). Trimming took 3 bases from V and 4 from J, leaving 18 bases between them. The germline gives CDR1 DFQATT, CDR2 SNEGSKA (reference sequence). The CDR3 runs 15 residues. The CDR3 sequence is CSARRPGEGGTEAFF. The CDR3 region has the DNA TGCAGTGCTAGGAGACCCGGGGAAGGGGGCACTGAAGCTTTCTTT.

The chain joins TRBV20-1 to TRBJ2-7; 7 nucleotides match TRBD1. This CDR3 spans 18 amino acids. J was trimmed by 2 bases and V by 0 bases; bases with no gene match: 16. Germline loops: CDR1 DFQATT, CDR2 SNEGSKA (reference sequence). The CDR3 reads CSARDRGIRGQPPYEQYF. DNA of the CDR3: TGCAGTGCTAGAGATAGGGGAATAAGGGGACAGCCCCCCTACGAGCAGTACTTC.